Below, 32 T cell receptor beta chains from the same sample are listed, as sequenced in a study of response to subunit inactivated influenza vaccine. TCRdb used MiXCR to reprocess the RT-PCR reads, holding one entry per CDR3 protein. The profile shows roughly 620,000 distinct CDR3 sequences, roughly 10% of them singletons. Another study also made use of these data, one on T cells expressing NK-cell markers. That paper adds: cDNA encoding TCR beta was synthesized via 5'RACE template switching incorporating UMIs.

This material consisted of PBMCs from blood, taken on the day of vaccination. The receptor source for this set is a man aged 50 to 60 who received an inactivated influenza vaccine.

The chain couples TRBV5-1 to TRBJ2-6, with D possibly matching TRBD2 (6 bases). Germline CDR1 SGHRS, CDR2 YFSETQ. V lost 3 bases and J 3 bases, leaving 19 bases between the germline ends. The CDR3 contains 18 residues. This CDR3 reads CASSSIGRPRGGANVLTF. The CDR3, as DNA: TGCGCCAGCAGCTCCATAGGGAGGCCTAGAGGTGGGGCCAACGTCCTGACTTTC. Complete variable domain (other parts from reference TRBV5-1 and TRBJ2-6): KAGVTQTPRYLIKTRGQQVTLSCSPISGHRSVSWYQQTPGQGLQFLFEYFSETQRNKGNFPGRFSGRQFSNSRSEMNVSTLELGDSALYLCASSSIGRPRGGANVLTFGAGSRLTVL.

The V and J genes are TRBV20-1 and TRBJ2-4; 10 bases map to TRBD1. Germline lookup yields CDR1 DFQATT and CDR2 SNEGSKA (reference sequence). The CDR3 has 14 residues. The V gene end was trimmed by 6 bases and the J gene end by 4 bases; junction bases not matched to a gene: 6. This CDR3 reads CSADGDRGKNIQYF. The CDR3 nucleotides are TGCAGTGCCGATGGGGACAGGGGAAAAAACATTCAGTACTTC.

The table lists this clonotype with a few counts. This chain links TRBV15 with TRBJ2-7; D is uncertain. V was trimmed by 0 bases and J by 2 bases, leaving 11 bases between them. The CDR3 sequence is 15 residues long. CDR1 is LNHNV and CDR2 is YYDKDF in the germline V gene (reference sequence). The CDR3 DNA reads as TGTGCCACCAGCAGAGAATCTGGGGTTCCCTACGAGCAGTACTTC. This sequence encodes CATSRESGVPYEQYF.

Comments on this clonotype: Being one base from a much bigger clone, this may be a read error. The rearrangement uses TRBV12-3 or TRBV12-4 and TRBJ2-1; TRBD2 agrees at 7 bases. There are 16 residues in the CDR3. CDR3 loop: CASTHRQTSSYDEQFF. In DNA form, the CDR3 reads TGTGCCAGCACTCATAGACAGACTAGCTCCTACGATGAGCAGTTCTTC.

DNA of the CDR3: TGCAGTGCACAGAAAGACGGCTACGAGCAGTACTTC. This codes for CSAQKDGYEQYF. V is TRBV20-1 and J is TRBJ2-7; no reliable D call. Trimming pared 6 bases from V and 3 bases from J, leaving 12 bases between. Germline loops: CDR1 DFQATT, CDR2 SNEGSKA (reference sequence). The CDR3 has 12 residues.

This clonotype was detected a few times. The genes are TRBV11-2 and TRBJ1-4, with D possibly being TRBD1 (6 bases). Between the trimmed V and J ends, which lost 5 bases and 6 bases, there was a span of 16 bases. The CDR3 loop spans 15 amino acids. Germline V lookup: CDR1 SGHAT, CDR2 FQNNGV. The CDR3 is CASSLKGEMDEKLFF. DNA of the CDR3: TGTGCCAGCAGCCTAAAGGGGGAGATGGATGAAAAACTGTTTTTT.

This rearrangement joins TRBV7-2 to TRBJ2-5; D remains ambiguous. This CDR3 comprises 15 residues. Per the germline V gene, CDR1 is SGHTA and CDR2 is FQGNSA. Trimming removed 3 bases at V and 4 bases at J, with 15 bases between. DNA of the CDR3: TGTGCCAGCAGCTTTACGCGCTCCATGGGAGAGACCCAGTACTTC. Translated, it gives CASSFTRSMGETQYF.

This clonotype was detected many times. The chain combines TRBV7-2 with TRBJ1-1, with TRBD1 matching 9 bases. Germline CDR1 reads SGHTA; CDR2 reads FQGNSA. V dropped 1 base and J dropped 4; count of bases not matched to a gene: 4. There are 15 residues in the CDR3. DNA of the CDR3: TGTGCCAGCAGCTTAGAGACAGGGGGTATCACTGAAGCTTTCTTT. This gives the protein CASSLETGGITEAFF. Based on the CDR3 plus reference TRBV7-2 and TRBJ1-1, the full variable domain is GAGVSQSPSNKVTEKGKDVELRCDPISGHTALYWYRQSLGQGLEFLIYFQGNSAPDKSGLPSDRFSAERTGGSVSTLTIQRTQQEDSAVYLCASSLETGGITEAFFGQGTRLTVV.

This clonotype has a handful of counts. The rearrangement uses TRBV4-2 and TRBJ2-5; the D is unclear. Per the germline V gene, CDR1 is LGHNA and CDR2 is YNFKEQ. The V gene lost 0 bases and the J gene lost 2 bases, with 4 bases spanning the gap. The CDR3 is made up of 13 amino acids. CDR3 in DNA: TGTGCCAGCAGCCAAGATCCGCAAGAGACCCAGTACTTC. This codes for CASSQDPQETQYF.

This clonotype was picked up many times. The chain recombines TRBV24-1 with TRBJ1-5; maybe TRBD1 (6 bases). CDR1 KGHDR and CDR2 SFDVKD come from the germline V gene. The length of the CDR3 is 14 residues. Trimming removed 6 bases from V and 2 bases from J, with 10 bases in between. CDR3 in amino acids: CATSQSGGNQPQHF. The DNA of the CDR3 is TGTGCCACCAGTCAGTCAGGGGGCAATCAGCCCCAGCATTTT.

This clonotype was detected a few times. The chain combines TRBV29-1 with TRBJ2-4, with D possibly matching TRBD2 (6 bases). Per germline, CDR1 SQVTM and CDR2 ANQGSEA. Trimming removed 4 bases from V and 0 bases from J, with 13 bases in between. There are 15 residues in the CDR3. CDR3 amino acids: CSVAGGEVAKNIQYF. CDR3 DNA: TGCAGCGTTGCCGGGGGAGAAGTAGCCAAAAACATTCAGTACTTC.

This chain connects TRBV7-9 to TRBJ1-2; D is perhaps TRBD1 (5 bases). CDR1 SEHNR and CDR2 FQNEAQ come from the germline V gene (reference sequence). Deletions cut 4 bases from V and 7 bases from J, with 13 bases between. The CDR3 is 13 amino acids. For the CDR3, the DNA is TGTGCCAGCAGCTCCAAAGACAGCCGTGGCTACACCTTC. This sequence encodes CASSSKDSRGYTF.

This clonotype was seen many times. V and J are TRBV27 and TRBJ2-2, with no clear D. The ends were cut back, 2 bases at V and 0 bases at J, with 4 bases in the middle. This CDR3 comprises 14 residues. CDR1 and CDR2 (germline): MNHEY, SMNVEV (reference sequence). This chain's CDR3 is CASSLTPNTGELFF. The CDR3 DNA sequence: TGTGCCAGCAGTTTAACGCCGAACACCGGGGAGCTGTTTTTT.

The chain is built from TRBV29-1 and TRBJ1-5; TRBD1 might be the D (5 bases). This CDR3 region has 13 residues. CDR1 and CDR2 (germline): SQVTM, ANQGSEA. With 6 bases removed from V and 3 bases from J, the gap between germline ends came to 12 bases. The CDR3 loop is CSVGDGHNQPQHF. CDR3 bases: TGCAGCGTAGGGGACGGCCACAATCAGCCCCAGCATTTT.

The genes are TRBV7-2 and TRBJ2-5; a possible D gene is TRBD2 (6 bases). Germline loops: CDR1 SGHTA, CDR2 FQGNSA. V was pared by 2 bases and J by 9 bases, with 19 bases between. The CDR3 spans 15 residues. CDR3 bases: TGTGCCAGCAGCTTAACATTTCCGGGGCCGGGGGCCCAGTACTTC. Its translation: CASSLTFPGPGAQYF. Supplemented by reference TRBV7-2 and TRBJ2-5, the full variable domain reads GAGVSQSPSNKVTEKGKDVELRCDPISGHTALYWYRQSLGQGLEFLIYFQGNSAPDKSGLPSDRFSAERTGGSVSTLTIQRTQQEDSAVYLCASSLTFPGPGAQYFGPGTRLLVL.

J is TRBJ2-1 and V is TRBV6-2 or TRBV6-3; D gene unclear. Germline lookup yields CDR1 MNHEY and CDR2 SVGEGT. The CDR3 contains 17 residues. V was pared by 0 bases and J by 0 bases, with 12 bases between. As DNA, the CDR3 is TGTGCCAGCAGTTACTCGATTGGGGAAAGCTCCTACAATGAGCAGTTCTTC. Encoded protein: CASSYSIGESSYNEQFF.

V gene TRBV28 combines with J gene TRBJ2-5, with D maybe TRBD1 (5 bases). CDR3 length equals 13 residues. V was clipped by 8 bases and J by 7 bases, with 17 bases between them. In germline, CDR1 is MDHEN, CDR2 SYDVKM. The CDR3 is CASGTGQIGTQYF. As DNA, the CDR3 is TGTGCCAGCGGTACAGGCCAAATAGGGACCCAGTACTTC.

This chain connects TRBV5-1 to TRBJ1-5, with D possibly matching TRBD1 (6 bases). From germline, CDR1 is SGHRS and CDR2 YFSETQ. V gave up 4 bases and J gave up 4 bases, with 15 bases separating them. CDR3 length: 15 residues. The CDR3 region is CASSPGDPGNQPQHF. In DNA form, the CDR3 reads TGCGCCAGCAGCCCAGGGGACCCAGGGAATCAGCCCCAGCATTTT.

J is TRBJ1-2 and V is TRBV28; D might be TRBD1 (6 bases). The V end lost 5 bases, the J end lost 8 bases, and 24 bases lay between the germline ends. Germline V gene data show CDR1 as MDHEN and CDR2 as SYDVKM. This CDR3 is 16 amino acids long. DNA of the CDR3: TGTGCCAGCAGTCCCGGGTTTATGGGGGCCGATGCGGGCTACACCTTC. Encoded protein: CASSPGFMGADAGYTF.

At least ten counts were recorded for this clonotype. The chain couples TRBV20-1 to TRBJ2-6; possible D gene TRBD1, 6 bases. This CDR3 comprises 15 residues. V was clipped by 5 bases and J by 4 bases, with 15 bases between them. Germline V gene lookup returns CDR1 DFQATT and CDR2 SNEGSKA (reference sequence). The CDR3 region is CSAQDRRAGANVLTF. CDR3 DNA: TGCAGTGCTCAAGACAGGCGGGCGGGGGCCAACGTCCTGACTTTC.

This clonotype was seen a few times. CDR3 nucleotides: TGTGCCAGCAGCCATCAGGTGTACAATGAGCAGTTCTTC. Translating gives CASSHQVYNEQFF. This chain links TRBV3-1 with TRBJ2-1; D is unresolved. V lost 3 bases, J lost 4 bases, and 7 bases lay in between. Germline loops: CDR1 LGHDT, CDR2 YNNKEL (reference sequence). The CDR3 is made up of 13 amino acids.

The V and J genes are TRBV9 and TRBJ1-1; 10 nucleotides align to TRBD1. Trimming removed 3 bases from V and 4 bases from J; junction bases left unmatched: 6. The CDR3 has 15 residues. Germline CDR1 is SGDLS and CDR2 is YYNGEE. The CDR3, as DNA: TGTGCCAGCAGCGCAGACAGGGGGCCGGGCACTGAAGCTTTCTTT. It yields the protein CASSADRGPGTEAFF.

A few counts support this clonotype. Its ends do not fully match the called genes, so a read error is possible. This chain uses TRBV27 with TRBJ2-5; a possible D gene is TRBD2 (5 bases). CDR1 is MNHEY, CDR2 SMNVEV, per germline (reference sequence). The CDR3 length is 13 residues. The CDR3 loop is CASSLAGQKTQYF. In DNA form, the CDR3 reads TGTGCCAGCAGCCTCGCGGGCCAAAAGACCCAGTACTTC.

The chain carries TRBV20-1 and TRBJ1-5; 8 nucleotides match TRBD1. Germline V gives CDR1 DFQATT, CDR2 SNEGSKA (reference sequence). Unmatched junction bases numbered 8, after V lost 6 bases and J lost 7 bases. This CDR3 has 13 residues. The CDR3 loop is CSAADRGLQPQHF. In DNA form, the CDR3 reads TGCAGTGCGGCTGACAGGGGTTTACAGCCCCAGCATTTT.

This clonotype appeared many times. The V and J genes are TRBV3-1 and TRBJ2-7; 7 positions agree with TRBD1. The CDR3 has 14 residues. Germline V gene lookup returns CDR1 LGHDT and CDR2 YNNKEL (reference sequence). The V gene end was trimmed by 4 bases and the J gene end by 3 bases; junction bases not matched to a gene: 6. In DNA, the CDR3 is TGTGCCAGCAGCCTAGGGGGCACTGGCTACGAGCAGTACTTC. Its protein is CASSLGGTGYEQYF.

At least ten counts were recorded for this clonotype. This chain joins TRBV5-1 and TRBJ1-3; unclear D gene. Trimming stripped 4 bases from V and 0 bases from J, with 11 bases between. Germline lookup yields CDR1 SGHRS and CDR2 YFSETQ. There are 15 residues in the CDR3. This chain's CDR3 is CASSPDGFSGNTIYF. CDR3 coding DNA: TGCGCCAGCAGCCCGGACGGGTTCTCTGGAAACACCATATATTTT.

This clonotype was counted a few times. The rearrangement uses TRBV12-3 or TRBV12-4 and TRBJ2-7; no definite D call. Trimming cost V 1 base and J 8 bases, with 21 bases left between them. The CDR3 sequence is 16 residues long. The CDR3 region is CASSLGAGPQSFQQYF. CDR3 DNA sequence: TGTGCCAGCAGTTTAGGGGCCGGGCCCCAGTCCTTCCAGCAGTACTTC.

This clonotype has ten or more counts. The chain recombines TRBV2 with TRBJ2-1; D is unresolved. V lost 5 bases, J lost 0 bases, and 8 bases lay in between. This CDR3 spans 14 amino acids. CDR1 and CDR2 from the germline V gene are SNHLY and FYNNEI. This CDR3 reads CASSRLSSYNEQFF. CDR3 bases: TGTGCCAGCAGTAGGCTTAGCTCCTACAATGAGCAGTTCTTC.

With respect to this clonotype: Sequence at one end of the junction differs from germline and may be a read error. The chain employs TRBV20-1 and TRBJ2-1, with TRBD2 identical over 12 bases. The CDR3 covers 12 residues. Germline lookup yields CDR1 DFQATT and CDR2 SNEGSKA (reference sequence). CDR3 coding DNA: TGCAGTGCTAGAGTTACTAGCGGGGGGCCCTACTTC. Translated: CSARVTSGGPYF.

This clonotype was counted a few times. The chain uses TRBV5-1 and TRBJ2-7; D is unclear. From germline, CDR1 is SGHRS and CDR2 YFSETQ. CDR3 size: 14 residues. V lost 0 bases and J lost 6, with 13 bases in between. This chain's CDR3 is CASSLGPGPIEQYF. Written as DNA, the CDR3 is TGCGCCAGCAGCTTGGGACCTGGCCCCATCGAGCAGTACTTC.

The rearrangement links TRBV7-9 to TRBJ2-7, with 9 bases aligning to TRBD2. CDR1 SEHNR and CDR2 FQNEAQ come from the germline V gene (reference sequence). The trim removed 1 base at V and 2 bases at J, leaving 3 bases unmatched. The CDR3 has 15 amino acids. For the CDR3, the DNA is TGTGCCAGCAGCTTAGGAGCGGGAGGCACCTACGAGCAGTACTTC. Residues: CASSLGAGGTYEQYF.

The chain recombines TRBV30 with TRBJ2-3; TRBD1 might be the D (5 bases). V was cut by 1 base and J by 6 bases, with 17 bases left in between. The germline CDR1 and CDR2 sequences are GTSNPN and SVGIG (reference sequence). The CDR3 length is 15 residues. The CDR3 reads CAWSEGLSKGDTQYF. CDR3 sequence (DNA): TGTGCCTGGAGTGAGGGTCTTTCAAAGGGGGATACGCAGTATTTT.